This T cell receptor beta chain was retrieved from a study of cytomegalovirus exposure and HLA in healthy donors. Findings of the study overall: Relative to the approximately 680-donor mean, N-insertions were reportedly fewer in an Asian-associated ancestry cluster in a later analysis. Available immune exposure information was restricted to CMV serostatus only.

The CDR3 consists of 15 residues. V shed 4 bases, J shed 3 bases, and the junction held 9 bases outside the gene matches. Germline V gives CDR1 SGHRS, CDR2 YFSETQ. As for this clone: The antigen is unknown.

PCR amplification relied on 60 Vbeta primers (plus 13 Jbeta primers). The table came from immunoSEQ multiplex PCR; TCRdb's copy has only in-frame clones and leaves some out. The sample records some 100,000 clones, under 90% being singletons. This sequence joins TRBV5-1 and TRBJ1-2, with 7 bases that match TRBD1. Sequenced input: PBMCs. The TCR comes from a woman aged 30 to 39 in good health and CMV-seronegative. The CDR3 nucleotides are TGCGCCAGCAGCCGAGAGGGACAGAACTACTATGGCTACACCTTC. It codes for CASSREGQNYYGYTF.